Listed below are T cell receptor beta chains from one sample, sequenced in a study of blood T cell repertoires in COVID-19. Here immunoSEQ multiplex PCR was the method, and the copy in TCRdb shows in-frame clones only, minus some. The sample carries more than 95,000 clones, approximately 91% recorded once. What was sequenced was peripheral blood. The receptors here all came from a human donor in a cohort sampled during active COVID-19. Both conserved end residues are part of each CDR3. The order of the fields is clone size, V gene, D gene, J gene, CDR3 DNA, CDR3 protein. The D gene is left open where the match is weak. Clone sizes are given selectively: once, few, many, or a class where the clone is expanded.

>.|TRBV11-2|.|TRBJ2-7
TGTGCCAGCAGCTTAGGTACAGCATACGAGCAGTACTTC
CASSLGTAYEQYF
>.|TRBV9|.|TRBJ1-1
TGTGCCAGCAGCGCCCAGGGTGCCACTGAAGCTTTCTTT
CASSAQGATEAFF
>.|TRBV5-1|TRBD1|TRBJ2-7
TGCGCCAGCAGCTCGACGACAGGGGTCTCCTACGAGCAGTACTTC
CASSSTTGVSYEQYF
>.|TRBV5-1|TRBD1|TRBJ2-1
TGCGCCAGCAGCTTGGAGGACAGGGGGTCGGATGAGCAGTTCTTC
CASSLEDRGSDEQFF
>.|TRBV5-1|TRBD1|TRBJ1-2
TGCGCCAGCAGCCCGCTGACAGGGGGCAAAGATGGCTACACCTTC
CASSPLTGGKDGYTF
>.|TRBV10-3|TRBD1|TRBJ1-2
TGTGCCATCAGCGTCGGGACAGGGGATGGCTACACCTTC
CAISVGTGDGYTF
>.|TRBV5-1|TRBD2|TRBJ2-5
TGCGCCAGCAGCTTGTCTAGCGGGAGGGCGGAGACCCAGTACTTC
CASSLSSGRAETQYF
>.|TRBV7-9|.|TRBJ2-1
TGTGCCAGCAGCTCAGGTGGGAATGAGCAGTTCTTC
CASSSGGNEQFF
>few|TRBV6-5|TRBD1|TRBJ1-2
TGTGCCAGTAGGACAGGGACTAACTATGGCTACACCTTC
CASRTGTNYGYTF
>.|TRBV6-4|TRBD2|TRBJ2-1
TGTGCCAGCAGCTCTAGCGGGGGGCAGTACAATGAGCAGTTCTTC
CASSSSGGQYNEQFF
>.|TRBV18|TRBD2|TRBJ2-1
TGTGCCAGCTCAGCGACTAGCGGGAGCAATGAGCAGTTCTTC
CASSATSGSNEQFF
>.|TRBV24-1|TRBD1|TRBJ2-7
TGTGCCACCAGTGACGGGACAGGGGTCCTCTACGAGCAGTACTTC
CATSDGTGVLYEQYF
>.|TRBV5-1|TRBD2|TRBJ2-5
TGCGCCAGCAGCTTGGATGCTGCGGGAGCTGAGACCCAGTACTTC
CASSLDAAGAETQYF
>.|TRBV6-5|TRBD1|TRBJ2-3
TGTGCCAGCGGACAGGGCACAGATACGCAGTATTTT
CASGQGTDTQYF
>.|TRBV6-5|TRBD2|TRBJ2-1
TGTGCCAGCACGGTCCCGGGACTAGTGGGTAATGAGCAGTTCTTC
CASTVPGLVGNEQFF
>.|TRBV7-7|TRBD2|TRBJ2-2
TGTGCCAGCAGCTCTGGGGCTAGCGGGTTCACCGGGGAGCTGTTTTTT
CASSSGASGFTGELFF
>.|TRBV28|.|TRBJ2-5
TGTGCCAGCAGTTTAGGGGCCACCCGGTGGGAGACCCAGTACTTC
CASSLGATRWETQYF
>.|TRBV5-4|TRBD2|TRBJ2-7
TGTGCCAGCAGCTTGGTAGGCGGGCGGGGGGGCCGTGTGCAGTACTTC
CASSLVGGRGGRVQYF
>once|TRBV2|.|TRBJ1-1
TGTGCCAGCACGATTGCAGGAAAGAACACTGAAGCTTTCTTT
CASTIAGKNTEAFF
>.|TRBV11-3|TRBD1|TRBJ2-2
TGTGCCAGCAATTCTCCAGGGGGTCCCGGGGAGCTGTTTTTT
CASNSPGGPGELFF
>.|TRBV19|.|TRBJ1-4
TGTGCCAGTAGTATAGCAGGGAAACTGTTTTTT
CASSIAGKLFF
>few|TRBV28|TRBD1|TRBJ2-3
TGTGCCAGCAGCAGCAGGGGGCATACAGATACGCAGTATTTT
CASSSRGHTDTQYF
>.|TRBV25-1|.|TRBJ1-6
TGTGCCAGCAGTCAAATGCAGGGGAATTCACCCCTCCACTTT
CASSQMQGNSPLHF
>.|TRBV2|TRBD1|TRBJ2-2
TGTGCCAGCATTTGGCCGAGACAGGGGGCCCCGAACACCGGGGAGCTGTTTTTT
CASIWPRQGAPNTGELFF
>.|TRBV18|.|TRBJ2-2
TGTGCCAGCTCGGGACAGAACACCGGGGAGCTGTTTTTT
CASSGQNTGELFF
>.|TRBV28|.|TRBJ2-5
TGTGCCAGCACCAGGGGCCGTGAGACCCAGTACTTC
CASTRGRETQYF
>few|TRBV7-9|.|TRBJ2-7
TGTGCCAGCAGCTTGGGTAGAGGGTCCGTCTACGAGCAGTACTTC
CASSLGRGSVYEQYF
>.|TRBV5-6|TRBD2|TRBJ2-5
TGTGCCAGCAGCTGGCGGGCGGGGGGCAAAGAGACCCAGTACTTC
CASSWRAGGKETQYF
>.|TRBV5-4|TRBD2|TRBJ2-3
TGTGCCAGCAGCTCCGGGACTAGCGGGGGCACAGATACGCAGTATTTT
CASSSGTSGGTDTQYF
>.|TRBV28|.|TRBJ2-5
TGTGCCAGCAGTTTATGGGACACAGAGACCCAGTACTTC
CASSLWDTETQYF
>.|TRBV19|TRBD1|TRBJ2-2
TGTGCTGCGGGACAGGCCAACACCGGGGAGCTGTTTTTT
CAAGQANTGELFF
>.|TRBV28|.|TRBJ2-5
TGTGCCAGCAGCCCAGATGGTGGGGGCGGGGAGACCCAGTACTTC
CASSPDGGGGETQYF
>.|TRBV27|TRBD1|TRBJ1-2
TGTGCCAGCAGTATACAGGGGCGAGATGGCTACACCTTC
CASSIQGRDGYTF
>.|TRBV27|TRBD1|TRBJ2-7
TGTGCCAGCAGGCCGGGACAGGGGGCCTACGAGCAGTACTTC
CASRPGQGAYEQYF
>.|TRBV12-3/TRBV12-4|.|TRBJ2-1
TGTGCCAGCAGCGCAACCTCTAGCTATGAGCAGTTCTTC
CASSATSSYEQFF
>once|TRBV7-9|.|TRBJ1-1
TGTGCCAGCAGCTTAGCGCTCGGGGGGAACACTGAAGCTTTCTTT
CASSLALGGNTEAFF
>.|TRBV27|TRBD2|TRBJ2-3
TGTGCCAGCGGAGCGGGAGGGCTCCCAGATACGCAGTATTTT
CASGAGGLPDTQYF
>.|TRBV6-1|TRBD2|TRBJ2-1
TGTGCCAGCAGAGAAAGAGGACTAGCGGGAGTGGTTAATGAGCAGTTCTTC
CASRERGLAGVVNEQFF
>.|TRBV9|.|TRBJ2-2
TGTGCCAGCAGCGTCCCCGTCGGGCAGGGCCTTATGAACACCGGGGAGCTGTTTTTT
CASSVPVGQGLMNTGELFF
>.|TRBV28|.|TRBJ1-2
TGTGCCAGCAGCGACATTAACTATGGCTACACCTTC
CASSDINYGYTF
>.|TRBV6-6|.|TRBJ1-3
TGTGCCTGCCATGAGTTAACTGGAAACACCATATATTTT
CACHELTGNTIYF
>once|TRBV5-1|.|TRBJ2-3
TGCGCCAGCAGCTTGCGGGGTCGTGGAGCAGATACGCAGTATTTT
CASSLRGRGADTQYF
>.|TRBV2|.|TRBJ2-7
TGTGCCAGCAGGGGCCCCCCAGGTGATTACGAGCAGTACTTC
CASRGPPGDYEQYF
>.|TRBV19|.|TRBJ2-7
TGTGCCAGTAGTACGGGACACTATGCTGCCTTCCCCACCGAGCAGTACTTC
CASSTGHYAAFPTEQYF
>.|TRBV19|TRBD1|TRBJ2-3
TGTGCCAGTAGTCTTAGACAGGGGATCGATACGCAGTATTTT
CASSLRQGIDTQYF
>.|TRBV7-9|.|TRBJ1-1
TGTGCCAGCAGCACCGGTCGGGACACTGAAGCTTTCTTT
CASSTGRDTEAFF
>.|TRBV5-4|.|TRBJ2-4
TGTGCCAGCAGCCAGCAGGGGGGCGAGAACATTCAGTACTTC
CASSQQGGENIQYF
>.|TRBV29-1|TRBD1|TRBJ2-3
TGCAGCGTTTTGACCGGGACAGGGGGTTCAGATACGCAGTATTTT
CSVLTGTGGSDTQYF